This is a list of T cell receptor beta chains from one sample in a study of graft-versus-host responses after intestinal transplantation. Their antigens are not known. TCRdb's table, derived via immunoSEQ multiplex PCR, lists solely in-frame clones and lacks some. The sample includes 80,000 to 90,000 clones, roughly 90% seen only once; the top ten take approximately 0.11%. The sequencing here drew on unstimulated CD4+ T cells sorted from spleen or lymph node cells, taken before intestinal transplant. All receptors come from a human donor who received an intestinal transplant. Each CDR3 is given with its conserved first and last residue. D genes are given only for firm matches. Not every row has a clone size; where given, it reads once, few, many or a size class.

clone size	V gene	D gene	J gene	CDR3 DNA	CDR3 protein
.	TRBV6-1	.	TRBJ2-1	TGTGCCAGCGGGGATAAGCGGAAACTTCACAATGGGCAGTTCTTC	CASGDKRKLHNGQFF
once	TRBV6-5	.	TRBJ1-2	TGTGCCAGCAGTTACTTGGGGGAGGTCGGCTATGGCTACACCTTC	CASSYLGEVGYGYTF
.	TRBV25-1	.	TRBJ2-5	TGTGCCAGCAGCCCTGGGGGGGGCGAGACCCAGTACTTC	CASSPGGGETQYF
.	TRBV5-1	.	TRBJ1-1	TGCGCCAGCAGCTTGTCCCCAGAACACAACACTGAAGCTTTCTTT	CASSLSPEHNTEAFF
.	TRBV5-6	.	TRBJ1-1	TGTGCCAGCAGCTTGGTGGGGGGGAACACTGAAGCTTTCTTT	CASSLVGGNTEAFF
.	TRBV10-3	.	TRBJ2-5	TGTGCCACCAAAGGGTGGGGGGTTAAAGAGACCCAGTACTTC	CATKGWGVKETQYF
.	TRBV27	.	TRBJ1-5	TGTGCCAGCAGTTTGGTCCGGGCAGGGCAGCCCCAGCATTTT	CASSLVRAGQPQHF
.	TRBV18	.	TRBJ1-2	TGTGCCAGCTCACCGACCAACAGGGTTGATGGCTACACCTTC	CASSPTNRVDGYTF
.	TRBV4-1	TRBD2	TRBJ2-1	TGCGCCAGCAGCCAAACCACCACTAGCGGGGGTGGTGAGCAGTTCTTC	CASSQTTTSGGGEQFF
once	TRBV7-9	.	TRBJ1-5	TGTGCCAGCAGCTTAATCGGAGATCATCAGCCCCAGCATTTT	CASSLIGDHQPQHF
.	TRBV6-1	.	TRBJ1-2	TGTGCCAGCAGGGAAACAGACCGCTCTTTGGGCTACACCTTC	CASRETDRSLGYTF
.	TRBV7-3	TRBD2	TRBJ2-2	TGTGCCAGCAGCTTGGAGGGACTAGCGGGGGCCACGAACACCGGGGAGCTGTTTTTT	CASSLEGLAGATNTGELFF
.	TRBV5-6	TRBD2	TRBJ2-5	TGTGCCAGCACGGGGAGGGCCGAGACCCAGTACTTC	CASTGRAETQYF
.	TRBV7-9	TRBD1	TRBJ1-1	TGTGCCACACCGGGACAGGGGGCGCTTACTGAAGCTTTCTTT	CATPGQGALTEAFF
few	TRBV5-1	.	TRBJ2-2	TGCGCCAGCAGCTTGTCTGACTCCGGGGAGCTGTTTTTT	CASSLSDSGELFF
.	TRBV2	.	TRBJ2-5	TGTGCCAGCAGTGAACAGGGGGGTGCAGAGACCCAGTACTTC	CASSEQGGAETQYF
.	TRBV29-1	.	TRBJ2-3	TGCAGCGTTGGGGGTCAGGGGCGAGGAGATACGCAGTATTTT	CSVGGQGRGDTQYF
.	TRBV5-6	TRBD1	TRBJ2-5	TGTGCCAGCAGCTTGCCAGGGGGGACCCAGTACTTC	CASSLPGGTQYF
.	TRBV5-1	TRBD1	TRBJ1-6	TGCGCCAGCAGCCCCGGGACAGGCGATTCACCCCTCCACTTT	CASSPGTGDSPLHF
.	TRBV19	TRBD1	TRBJ1-1	TGTGCCAGTAGTCCACGGACAGGGATGAACACTGAAGCTTTCTTT	CASSPRTGMNTEAFF
once	TRBV19	.	TRBJ1-2	TGTGCCAGTAGTATAGAGGGGGCGGTCATCTATGGCTACACCTTC	CASSIEGAVIYGYTF
.	TRBV7-9	.	TRBJ2-5	TGTGCCAGCAGCTTACGACTACGCGAGACCCAGTACTTC	CASSLRLRETQYF
.	TRBV6-5	.	TRBJ2-5	TGTGCCAGCAGTTACTCGAGATGGCAGGGCCAAGAGACCCAGTACTTC	CASSYSRWQGQETQYF
.	TRBV25-1	TRBD2	TRBJ2-5	TGTGCCAGCAGTGAATACGGGGGGGGAGAGACCCAGTACTTC	CASSEYGGGETQYF
.	TRBV6-5	TRBD1	TRBJ1-1	TGTGCCAGCAGAACCCCGACAGGGCGGAACACTGAAGCTTTCTTT	CASRTPTGRNTEAFF
.	TRBV6-6	TRBD1	TRBJ2-7	TGTGCCAGCAGAACAGGGGCCGCCTACGAGCAGTACTTC	CASRTGAAYEQYF
.	TRBV6-6	TRBD2	TRBJ2-7	TGTGCCAGCAGTCCGCGACTAGCGGGGGCCCCCTACGAGCAGTACTTC	CASSPRLAGAPYEQYF
.	TRBV6-1	TRBD2	TRBJ2-3	TGTGCCAGCAGTGAAGTGGTAGCGGGGGGGCGTAGCACAGATACGCAGTATTTT	CASSEVVAGGRSTDTQYF